The 7 T cell receptor beta chains listed next were all sequenced from one sample in a study of shared clonotypes between healthy human individuals. Clones were sequenced by immunoSEQ multiplex PCR, and TCRdb holds only the in-frame ones, with some missing. This table holds roughly 520,000 clones, roughly 95% found once. The specimen sequenced was naive CD4+ T cells sorted from blood. Subset noted: CD45RA+ positively selected. Receptors originate from a woman aged 25 to 39 in good health.

V and J are TRBV27 and TRBJ2-7; a possible D gene is TRBD1 (6 bases). The V end was cut by 3 bases, the J end by 2 bases, with 8 bases between. Germline CDR1 and CDR2: MNHEY and SMNVEV (reference sequence). The CDR3 has 13 residues. CDR3 sequence: CASSFQGTYEQYF. CDR3 DNA sequence: TGTGCCAGCAGTTTCCAGGGGACCTACGAGCAGTACTTC.

This chain connects TRBV6-6 to TRBJ1-4; tentative D call: TRBD1 (5 bases). CDR3 length equals 15 residues. Germline CDR1 and CDR2: MNHNY and SVGAGI (reference sequence). Trimming removed 4 bases from V and 3 bases from J, with 12 bases in between. The chain's CDR3 is CASSSQGAANEKLFF. CDR3 sequence (DNA): TGTGCCAGCAGTTCACAAGGGGCTGCTAATGAAAAACTGTTTTTT.

CDR3 loop: CASSLTAATNEKLFF. In nucleotides, the CDR3 is TGTGCCAGCAGCTTGACCGCCGCAACTAATGAAAAACTGTTTTTT. The rearrangement links TRBV11-2 to TRBJ1-4; D gene unclear. The germline V gene encodes CDR1 SGHAT and CDR2 FQNNGV. Trimming stripped 3 bases from V and 0 bases from J, with 8 bases between. The CDR3 runs to 15 residues.

This chain uses TRBV2 with TRBJ2-3; 10 nucleotides align to TRBD2. CDR1 and CDR2 (germline): SNHLY, FYNNEI. This CDR3 is 13 amino acids long. Trimming cost V 11 bases and J 8 bases; bases outside gene matches: 10. CDR3 DNA sequence: TGTGCCGGCGGACTAGCGGCCGAGGGTACGCAGTATTTT. Translating gives CAGGLAAEGTQYF. Filled out from reference TRBV2 and TRBJ2-3, the complete variable domain reads EPEVTQTPSHQVTQMGQEVILRCVPISNHLYFYWYRQILGQKVEFLVSFYNNEISEKSEIFDDQFSVERPDGSNFTLKIRSTKLEDSAMYFCAGGLAAEGTQYFGPGTRLTVL.

J is TRBJ1-6 and V is TRBV28; tentatively, D is TRBD1 (5 bases). Trimming cost V 5 bases and J 10 bases, with 15 bases left between them. Germline CDR1 reads MDHEN; CDR2 reads SYDVKM. The CDR3 contains 14 residues. This CDR3 is CASSPSVGESPLHF. In nucleotides, the CDR3 is TGTGCCAGCAGTCCTTCGGTAGGGGAGTCACCCCTCCACTTT.

This rearrangement joins TRBV7-6 to TRBJ2-7; no clear D gene. In germline, CDR1 is SGHVS, CDR2 FNYEAQ. The V gene lost 2 bases and the J gene lost 0 bases, with 8 bases spanning the gap. The CDR3 extends over 14 amino acids. The CDR3 nucleotides are TGTGCCAGCAGCTTATCTGGTAACTCCTACGAGCAGTACTTC. This codes for CASSLSGNSYEQYF. The full variable domain, with the rest looked up from reference TRBV7-6 and TRBJ2-7, is GAGVSQSPRYKVTKRGQDVALRCDPISGHVSLYWYRQALGQGPEFLTYFNYEAQQDKSGLPNDRFSAERPEGSISTLTIQRTEQRDSAMYRCASSLSGNSYEQYFGPGTRLTVT.

This clone was detected only once. Within the sample, other DNA sequences also encode this same CDR3. This CDR3 is CASSIGQGETQYF. The CDR3 region has the DNA TGTGCCAGTAGTATAGGACAGGGAGAGACCCAGTACTTC. The chain is built from TRBV19 and TRBJ2-5; 7 nucleotides align to TRBD1. The V gene end was trimmed by 1 base and the J gene end by 4 bases; junction bases not matched to a gene: 0. This CDR3 contains 13 residues. Germline V gives CDR1 LNHDA, CDR2 SQIVND (reference sequence).